The TCR beta chain under discussion was sequenced for a study of cytomegalovirus exposure and HLA in healthy donors. Study observations and caveats: A few chains tied to CMV proved CMV antigen-specific in vitro.

With respect to this clone: Its antigen is not known.

This CDR3 has 15 residues. Trimming took 7 bases from V and 5 from J, leaving 20 bases between them. Germline V lookup: CDR1 MDHEN, CDR2 SYDVKM. The validation cohort, a group of under 150 subjects, included the donors and was separate from the roughly 670-subject first cohort. TCRdb's table, derived via immunoSEQ multiplex PCR, lists solely in-frame clones and lacks some. The sample holds roughly 300,000 clones, 86% seen once. The chain combines TRBV28 with TRBJ2-5; D is perhaps TRBD2 (5 bases). The sample taken for sequencing was PBMCs. This sequence was found in a woman aged 18-35 years in good health and CMV-seronegative. CDR3 sequence reads: CASTTPLLGLETQYF. The CDR3 region has the DNA TGTGCCAGCACGACCCCCCTACTAGGTTTGGAGACCCAGTACTTC. Based on the CDR3 plus reference TRBV28 and TRBJ2-5, the full variable domain is DVKVTQSSRYLVKRTGEKVFLECVQDMDHENMFWYRQDPGLGLRLIYFSYDVKMKEKGDIPEGYSVSREKKERFSLILESASTNQTSMYLCASTTPLLGLETQYFGPGTRLLVL.